Sequencing of this T cell receptor beta chain was carried out in a study of identical twins. Findings of the study overall: In cord blood, abundant beta clonotypes had fewer insertions; memory showed no trend. Compared with unrelated sharing, twin-shared out-of-frame alpha sequences had more low-probability sequences.

This clonotype was counted between two and nine times. Its target is unknown. CDR3 length equals 14 residues. Trimming shortened V by 3 bases and J by 2 bases, and 10 bases separated the two germline ends. Unique molecular identifiers were present on the cDNA, which also gained a universal primer site by template switching. TCRdb reprocessed the 5' RACE reads via MiXCR and lists one record per CDR3 protein. The table has hundreds of thousands of distinct CDR3 sequences, roughly 7% seen once. These sequences were also reported in another study, on yellow fever vaccine responses in identical twins.

The receptor comes from a woman aged 18-29 years in good health. The specimen sequenced was memory (CD45RO+) T cells sorted from blood. The chain carries TRBV12-3 or TRBV12-4 and TRBJ1-1; no clear D gene. CDR3 loop: CASSLDLLNTEAFF. The CDR3 DNA reads TGTGCCAGCAGTTTGGACCTCCTTAACACTGAAGCTTTCTTT.